These T cell receptor beta chains were read from a single sample in a study of shared clonotypes between healthy human individuals. Data came from immunoSEQ multiplex PCR; TCRdb stores just in-frame clones and leaves some out. Of under 1 million clones detected, about 96% appear once; the ten largest clones hold about 0.22%. Sequenced sample: naive CD8+ T cells sorted from blood. Every receptor here comes from a man younger than 45 in good health. Both conserved end residues are trimmed from each CDR3.

v_gene: TRBV14; j_gene: TRBJ2-7; CDR3aa: ASSQDLSASYEQY
v_gene: TRBV28; j_gene: TRBJ2-5; CDR3aa: ASSSAGQETQY
v_gene: TRBV4-2; j_gene: TRBJ2-1; CDR3aa: ASSQEYSSYNEQF
v_gene: TRBV10-1; j_gene: TRBJ2-1; CDR3aa: ASSHQGFRNEQF
v_gene: TRBV11-2; j_gene: TRBJ2-3; CDR3aa: ASSLDHLAGVTDTQY
v_gene: TRBV5-4; j_gene: TRBJ2-2; CDR3aa: ASSFQQSTGELF
v_gene: TRBV18; j_gene: TRBJ2-7; CDR3aa: ASSPGQGAFEQY
v_gene: TRBV4-1; j_gene: TRBJ2-7; CDR3aa: ASSQVAGTYEQY
v_gene: TRBV5-6; j_gene: TRBJ1-4; CDR3aa: ASSFRTSEKLF
v_gene: TRBV15; j_gene: TRBJ2-2; CDR3aa: ATSREDYTGELF
v_gene: TRBV28; j_gene: TRBJ2-7; CDR3aa: ASSSGQLYEQY
v_gene: TRBV9; j_gene: TRBJ1-2; CDR3aa: ASSVGSNYGYT